A single TCR beta chain is shown here with its context. Its antigen is not identified. The V gene lost 4 bases and the J gene lost 6 bases, with 19 bases spanning the gap. Per the germline V gene, CDR1 is MNHNS and CDR2 is SASEGT. This CDR3 is built from 16 residues. Method: immunoSEQ multiplex PCR; TCRdb's copy keeps in-frame clones and lacks some. This table holds 10,000 or so clones, under 90% found once. This sample stems from a study of blood T cell dynamics during melanoma immunotherapy. Study findings and constraints: Whether repertoire-driving clones were melanoma-specific could not be determined.

Time point specified: week 3, after first cycle of checkpoint inhibitor. Response was assessed by RECIST 1.1 at 12 weeks, except a couple of rapid progressors. Patients had no prior systemic cancer treatment, immunosuppressants or other active cancers. This receptor was obtained from a human donor with melanoma. This sequence joins TRBV6-1 and TRBJ2-1, with D unclear. The sequencing used blood, collected from a patient treated with checkpoint blockade. CDR3 protein: CASSGSPRSLSNEQFF. CDR3 nucleotide sequence: TGTGCCAGCAGTGGATCCCCCCGGTCTCTGAGCAATGAGCAGTTCTTC.